This TCR beta chain derives from a study of T cell changes during pregnancy in multiple sclerosis. This CDR3 is 14 amino acids long. V was clipped by 9 bases and J by 6 bases, with 19 bases between them. Germline CDR1 is MDHEN and CDR2 is SYDVKM. Libraries were prepared by immunoSEQ multiplex PCR; TCRdb keeps only in-frame clonotypes and omits some of them. The table has 65,000 to 80,000 clones, over 80% seen once; the top ten hold 1%. This sample comprised peripheral blood, obtained in the first trimester of pregnancy. The clonotype originates from a female donor with multiple sclerosis, enrolled in a pregnancy study. This chain connects TRBV28 to TRBJ2-3, with D maybe TRBD1 (7 bases). The CDR3 is CASAGRGAFDTQYF. CDR3 DNA sequence: TGTGCCAGTGCGGGCAGGGGGGCTTTCGATACGCAGTATTTT.